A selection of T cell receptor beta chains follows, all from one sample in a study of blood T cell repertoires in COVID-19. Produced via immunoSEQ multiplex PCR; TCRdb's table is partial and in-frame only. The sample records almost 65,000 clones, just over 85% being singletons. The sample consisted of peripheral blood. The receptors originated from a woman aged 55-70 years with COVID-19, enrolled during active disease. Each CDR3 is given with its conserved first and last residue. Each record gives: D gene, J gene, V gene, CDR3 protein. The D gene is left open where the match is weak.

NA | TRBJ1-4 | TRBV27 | CASSFGHYEKLFF
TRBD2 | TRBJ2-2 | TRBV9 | CASSVSGRYTGELFF
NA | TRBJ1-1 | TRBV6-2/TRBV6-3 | CASSLTGTTEAFF
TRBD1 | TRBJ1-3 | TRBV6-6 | CASSVNRGRGNTIYF
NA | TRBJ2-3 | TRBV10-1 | CASSEDRTRDTQYF
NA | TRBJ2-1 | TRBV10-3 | CAIGHPSYNEQFF
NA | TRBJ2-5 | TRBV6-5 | CASINSRETQYF
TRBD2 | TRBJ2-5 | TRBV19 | CASSAGGETQYF
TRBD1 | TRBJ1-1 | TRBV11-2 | CASYPYTNRGPTEAFF
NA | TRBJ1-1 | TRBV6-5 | CASSYSRGGERAFF
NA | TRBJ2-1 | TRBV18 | CASSPRVQNYNEQFF
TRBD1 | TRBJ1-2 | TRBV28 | CASSGGQEGDYGYTF
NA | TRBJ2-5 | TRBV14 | CASSQAPKETQYF
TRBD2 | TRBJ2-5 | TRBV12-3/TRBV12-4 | CASSSREGETQYF
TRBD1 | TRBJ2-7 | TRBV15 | CATSTSWTGGSYEQYF
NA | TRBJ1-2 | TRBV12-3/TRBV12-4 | CASSFGRAYGYTF
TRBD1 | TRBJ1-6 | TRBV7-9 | CASSERQGYSPLHF
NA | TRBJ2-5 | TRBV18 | CASSPPSQQETQYF
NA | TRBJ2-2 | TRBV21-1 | CASSNFPQRGTGELFF
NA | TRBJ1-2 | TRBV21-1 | CASSLPDTLSGGLYTF
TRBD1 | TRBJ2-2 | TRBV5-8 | CASSSIQGQGVTGELFF
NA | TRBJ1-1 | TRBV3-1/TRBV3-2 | CASSQDESTEAFF
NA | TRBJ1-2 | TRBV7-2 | CASSLVRGYGYTF
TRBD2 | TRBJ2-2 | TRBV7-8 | CASSRTSGSEELFF
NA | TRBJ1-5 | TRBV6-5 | CASHQTASNQPQHF
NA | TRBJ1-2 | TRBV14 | CASSQEMSGYYGYTF
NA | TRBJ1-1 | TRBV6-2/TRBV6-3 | CASSYGGLAFF
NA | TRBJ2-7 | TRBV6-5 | CASSYSRQLSEQYF
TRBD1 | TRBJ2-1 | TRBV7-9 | CASSLADRGAFF
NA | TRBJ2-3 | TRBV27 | CASSLAGPTDTQYF
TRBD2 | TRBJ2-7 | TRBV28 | CASSPRTSGSEQYF
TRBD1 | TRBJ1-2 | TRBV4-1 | CASSQALGTGLGDGYTF
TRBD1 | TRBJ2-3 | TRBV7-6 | CASSLAPPGQGADTQYF
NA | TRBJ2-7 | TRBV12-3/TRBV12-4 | CASRFGQSPWYF
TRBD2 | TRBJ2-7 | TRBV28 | CATGRAGYEQYF